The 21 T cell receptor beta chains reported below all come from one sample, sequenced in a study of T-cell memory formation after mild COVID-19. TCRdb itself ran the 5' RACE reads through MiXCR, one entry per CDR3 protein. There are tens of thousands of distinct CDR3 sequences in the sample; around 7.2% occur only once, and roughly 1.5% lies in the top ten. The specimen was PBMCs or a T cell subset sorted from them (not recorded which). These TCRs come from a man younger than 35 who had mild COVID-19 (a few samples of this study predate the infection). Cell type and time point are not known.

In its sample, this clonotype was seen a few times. The CDR3 coding sequence is TGTGCCAGCAGCCAAGACGTAGCGGGGGGCTACTACAATGAGCAGTTCTTC. Translation: CASSQDVAGGYYNEQFF. The gene calls are TRBV4-2 and TRBJ2-1; 10 bases are a match to TRBD2. The CDR3 is 17 residues long. V shed 0 bases and J 3 bases; nucleotides not matched to a gene: 5. CDR1 and CDR2 (germline): LGHNA, YNFKEQ.

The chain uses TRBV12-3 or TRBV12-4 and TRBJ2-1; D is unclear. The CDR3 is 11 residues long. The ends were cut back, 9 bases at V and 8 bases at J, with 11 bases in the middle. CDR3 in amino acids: CASTLSDEQFF. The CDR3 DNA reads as TGTGCCAGTACCTTGTCCGATGAGCAGTTCTTC.

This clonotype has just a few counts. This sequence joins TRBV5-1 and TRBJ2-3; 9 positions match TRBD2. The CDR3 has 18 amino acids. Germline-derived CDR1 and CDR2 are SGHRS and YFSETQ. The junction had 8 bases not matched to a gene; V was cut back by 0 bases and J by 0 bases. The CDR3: CASSLARGGGASTDTQYF. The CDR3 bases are TGCGCCAGCAGCTTGGCCCGTGGCGGGGGGGCTAGCACAGATACGCAGTATTTT.

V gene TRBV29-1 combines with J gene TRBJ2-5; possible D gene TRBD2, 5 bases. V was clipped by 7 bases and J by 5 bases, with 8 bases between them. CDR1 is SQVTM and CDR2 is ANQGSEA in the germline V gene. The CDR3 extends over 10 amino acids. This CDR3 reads CSAREETQYF. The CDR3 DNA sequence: TGCAGCGCAAGGGAGGAGACCCAGTACTTC.

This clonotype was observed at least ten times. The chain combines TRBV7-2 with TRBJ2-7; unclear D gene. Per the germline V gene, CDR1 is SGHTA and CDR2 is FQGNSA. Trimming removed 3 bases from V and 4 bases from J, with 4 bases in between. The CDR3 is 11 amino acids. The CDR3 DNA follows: TGTGCCAGCAGCTTCCTTTACGAGCAGTACTTC. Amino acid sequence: CASSFLYEQYF.

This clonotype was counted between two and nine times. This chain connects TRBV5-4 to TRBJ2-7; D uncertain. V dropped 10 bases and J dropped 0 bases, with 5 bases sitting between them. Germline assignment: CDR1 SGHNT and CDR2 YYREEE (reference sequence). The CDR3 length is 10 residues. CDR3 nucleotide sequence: TGTGCCGGCTACTCCTACGAGCAGTACTTC. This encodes CAGYSYEQYF.

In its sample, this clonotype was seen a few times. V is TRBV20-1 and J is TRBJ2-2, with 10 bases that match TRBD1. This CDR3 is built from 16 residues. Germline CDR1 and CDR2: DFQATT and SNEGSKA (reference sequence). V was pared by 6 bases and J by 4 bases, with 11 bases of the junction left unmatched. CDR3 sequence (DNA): TGCAGTGCCATACCGTGGGACAGGGGATTCACCGGGGAGCTGTTTTTT. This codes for CSAIPWDRGFTGELFF.

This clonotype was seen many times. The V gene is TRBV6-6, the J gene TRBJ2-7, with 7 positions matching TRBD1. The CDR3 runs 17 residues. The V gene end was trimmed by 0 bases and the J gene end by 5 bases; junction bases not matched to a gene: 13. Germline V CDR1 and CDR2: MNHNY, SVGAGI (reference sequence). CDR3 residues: CASSYSGPQGVYHEQYF. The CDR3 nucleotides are TGTGCCAGCAGTTACTCGGGGCCCCAGGGGGTTTACCACGAGCAGTACTTC.

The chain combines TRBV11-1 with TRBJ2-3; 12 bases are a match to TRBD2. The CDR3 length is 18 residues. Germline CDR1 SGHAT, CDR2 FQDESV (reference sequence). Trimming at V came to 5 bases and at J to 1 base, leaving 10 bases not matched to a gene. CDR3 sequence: CASSRSVLAGGRTDTQYF. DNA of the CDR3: TGTGCCAGCAGCCGGTCCGTACTAGCGGGGGGCCGCACAGATACGCAGTATTTT.

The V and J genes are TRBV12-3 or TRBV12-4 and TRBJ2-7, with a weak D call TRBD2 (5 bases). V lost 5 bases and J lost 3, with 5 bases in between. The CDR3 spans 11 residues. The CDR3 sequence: CASSRGYEQYF. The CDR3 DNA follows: TGTGCCAGCAGTCGGGGCTACGAGCAGTACTTC.

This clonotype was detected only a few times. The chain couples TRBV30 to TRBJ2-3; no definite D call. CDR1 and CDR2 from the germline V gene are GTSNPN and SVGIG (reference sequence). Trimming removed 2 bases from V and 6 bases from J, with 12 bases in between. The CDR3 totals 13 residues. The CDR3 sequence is CAWSPNAGDTQYF. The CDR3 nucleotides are TGTGCCTGGAGTCCCAACGCTGGGGATACGCAGTATTTT.

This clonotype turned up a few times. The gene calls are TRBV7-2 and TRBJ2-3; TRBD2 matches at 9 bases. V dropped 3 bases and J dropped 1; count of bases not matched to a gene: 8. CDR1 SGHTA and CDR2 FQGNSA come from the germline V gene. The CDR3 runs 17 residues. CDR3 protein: CASSFRAGGGRTDTQYF. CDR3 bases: TGTGCCAGCAGCTTCAGAGCGGGGGGAGGGCGCACAGATACGCAGTATTTT.

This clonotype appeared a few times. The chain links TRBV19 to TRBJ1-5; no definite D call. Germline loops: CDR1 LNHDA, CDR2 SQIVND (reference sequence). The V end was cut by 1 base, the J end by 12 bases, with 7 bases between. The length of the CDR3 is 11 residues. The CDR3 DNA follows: TGTGCCAGTAGTATAGGGGGAGTCCAGCATTTT. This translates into CASSIGGVQHF.

Here the CDR3 reads CASSLAGTGGEKLFF. In DNA, the CDR3 is TGCGCCAGCAGCTTGGCTGGGACAGGGGGTGAAAAACTGTTTTTT. V gene TRBV5-1 combines with J gene TRBJ1-4; TRBD1 aligns across 11 bases. CDR1 is SGHRS, CDR2 YFSETQ, per germline. V was clipped by 0 bases and J by 7 bases; unmatched bases: 2. The CDR3 spans 15 residues.

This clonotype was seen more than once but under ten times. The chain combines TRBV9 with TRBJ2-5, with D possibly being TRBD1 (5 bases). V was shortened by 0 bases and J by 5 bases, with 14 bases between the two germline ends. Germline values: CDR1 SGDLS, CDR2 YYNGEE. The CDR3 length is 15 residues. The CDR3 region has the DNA TGTGCCAGCAGCGTAGGAGTAGGGGTGGTGGAGACCCAGTACTTC. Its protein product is CASSVGVGVVETQYF.

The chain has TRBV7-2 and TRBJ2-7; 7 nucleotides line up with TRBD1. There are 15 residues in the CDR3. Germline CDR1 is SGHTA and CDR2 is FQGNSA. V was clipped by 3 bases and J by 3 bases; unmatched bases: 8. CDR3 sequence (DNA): TGTGCCAGCAGCTTGTACCGGGACAGTTTCTACGAGCAGTACGTC. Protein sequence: CASSLYRDSFYEQYV.

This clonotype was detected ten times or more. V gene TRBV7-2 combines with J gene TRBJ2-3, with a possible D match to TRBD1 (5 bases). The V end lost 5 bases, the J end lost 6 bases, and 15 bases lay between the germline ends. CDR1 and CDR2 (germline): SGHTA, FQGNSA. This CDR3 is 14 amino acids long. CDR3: CASSARQFPDTQYF. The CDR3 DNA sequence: TGTGCCAGCAGCGCACGACAGTTTCCTGATACGCAGTATTTT. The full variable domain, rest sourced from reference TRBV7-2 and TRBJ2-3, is GAGVSQSPSNKVTEKGKDVELRCDPISGHTALYWYRQSLGQGLEFLIYFQGNSAPDKSGLPSDRFSAERTGGSVSTLTIQRTQQEDSAVYLCASSARQFPDTQYFGPGTRLTVL.

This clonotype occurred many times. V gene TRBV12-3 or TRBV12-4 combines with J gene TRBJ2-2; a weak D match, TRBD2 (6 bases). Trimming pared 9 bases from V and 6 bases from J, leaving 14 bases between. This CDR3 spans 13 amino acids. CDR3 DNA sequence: TGTGCCAGTAGGGGTAGCGGAGCCGGGGAGCTGTTTTTT. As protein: CASRGSGAGELFF.

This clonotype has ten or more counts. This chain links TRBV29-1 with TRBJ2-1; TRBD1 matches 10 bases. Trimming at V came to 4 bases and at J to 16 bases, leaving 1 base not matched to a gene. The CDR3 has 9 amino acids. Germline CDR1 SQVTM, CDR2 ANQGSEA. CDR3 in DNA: TGCAGCGTTGGGGACAGGGGTTTCTTC. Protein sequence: CSVGDRGFF.

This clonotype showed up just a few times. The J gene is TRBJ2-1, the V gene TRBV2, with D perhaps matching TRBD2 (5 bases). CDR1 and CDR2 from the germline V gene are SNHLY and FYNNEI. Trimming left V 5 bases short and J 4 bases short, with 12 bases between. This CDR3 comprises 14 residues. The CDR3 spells CASSSDGVYNEQFF. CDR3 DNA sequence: TGTGCCAGCAGTTCTGACGGGGTTTACAATGAGCAGTTCTTC. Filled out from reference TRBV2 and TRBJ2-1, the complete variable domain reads EPEVTQTPSHQVTQMGQEVILRCVPISNHLYFYWYRQILGQKVEFLVSFYNNEISEKSEIFDDQFSVERPDGSNFTLKIRSTKLEDSAMYFCASSSDGVYNEQFFGPGTRLTVL.

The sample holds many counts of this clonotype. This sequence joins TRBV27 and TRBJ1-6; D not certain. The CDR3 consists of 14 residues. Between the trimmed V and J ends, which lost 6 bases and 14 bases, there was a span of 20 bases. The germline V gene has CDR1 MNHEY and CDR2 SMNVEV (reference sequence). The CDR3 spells CASSLQYSVSALHF. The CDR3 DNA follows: TGTGCCAGCAGCTTACAGTATTCGGTCAGCGCCCTCCACTTT.